This TCR beta chain was documented in a study of blood T cell repertoires in COVID-19. Study-level information: T cells, B-cell-depleted T cells, or PBMCs provided the cDNA or gDNA that served as material.

The V gene lost 2 bases and the J gene lost 6 bases, with 10 bases spanning the gap. The CDR3 is 13 amino acids. CDR1 and CDR2 from the germline V gene are SGHNT and YYREEE (reference sequence). Method: immunoSEQ multiplex PCR; TCRdb's copy keeps in-frame clones and lacks some. The sample has 150,000 to 200,000 clones, around four fifths seen once. The chain links TRBV5-4 to TRBJ2-3; D perhaps matches TRBD2 (5 bases). This clonotype was sampled from a man aged 55-75 years with COVID-19, enrolled during active disease. The sample taken for sequencing was peripheral blood. In DNA, the CDR3 is TGTGCCAGCAGCTTCTCCGGCGGGGATACGCAGTATTTT. It specifies CASSFSGGDTQYF.